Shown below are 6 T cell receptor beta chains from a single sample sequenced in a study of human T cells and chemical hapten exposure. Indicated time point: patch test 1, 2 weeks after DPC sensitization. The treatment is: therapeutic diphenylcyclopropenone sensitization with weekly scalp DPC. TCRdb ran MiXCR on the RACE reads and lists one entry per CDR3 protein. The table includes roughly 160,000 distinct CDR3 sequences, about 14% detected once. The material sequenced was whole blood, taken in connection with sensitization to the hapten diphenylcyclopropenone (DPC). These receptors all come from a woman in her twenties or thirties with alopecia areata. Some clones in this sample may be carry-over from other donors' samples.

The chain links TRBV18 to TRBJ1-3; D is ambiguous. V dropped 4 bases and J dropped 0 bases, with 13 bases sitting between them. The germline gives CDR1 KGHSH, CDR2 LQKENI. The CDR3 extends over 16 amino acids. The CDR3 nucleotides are TGTGCCAGCTCACAAACGAGGACGGACTCTGGAAACACCATATATTTT. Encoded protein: CASSQTRTDSGNTIYF.

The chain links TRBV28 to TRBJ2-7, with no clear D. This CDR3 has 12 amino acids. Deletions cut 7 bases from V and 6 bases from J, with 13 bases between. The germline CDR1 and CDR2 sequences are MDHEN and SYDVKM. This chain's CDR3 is CASNEQSGEQYF. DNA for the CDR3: TGTGCCAGCAATGAGCAATCCGGCGAGCAGTACTTC.

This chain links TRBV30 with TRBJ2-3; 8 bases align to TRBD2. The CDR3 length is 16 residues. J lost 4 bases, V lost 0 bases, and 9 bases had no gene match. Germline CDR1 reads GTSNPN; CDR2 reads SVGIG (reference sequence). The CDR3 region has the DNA TGTGCCTGGAGTGTAGGAATTAGCGGGATCGCAGATACGCAGTATTTT. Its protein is CAWSVGISGIADTQYF.

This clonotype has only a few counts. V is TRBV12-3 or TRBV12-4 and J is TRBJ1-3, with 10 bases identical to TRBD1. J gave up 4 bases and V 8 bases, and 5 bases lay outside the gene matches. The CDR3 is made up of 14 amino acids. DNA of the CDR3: TGTGCCAGCGCAGACAGGGGGCCAGGAAACACCATATATTTT. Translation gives CASADRGPGNTIYF.

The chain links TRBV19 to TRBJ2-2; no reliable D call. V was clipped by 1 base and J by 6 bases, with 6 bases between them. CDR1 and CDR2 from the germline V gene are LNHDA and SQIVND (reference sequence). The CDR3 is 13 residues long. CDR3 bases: TGTGCCAGTAGTATAGGGGGTGCCGGGGAGCTGTTTTTT. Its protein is CASSIGGAGELFF.

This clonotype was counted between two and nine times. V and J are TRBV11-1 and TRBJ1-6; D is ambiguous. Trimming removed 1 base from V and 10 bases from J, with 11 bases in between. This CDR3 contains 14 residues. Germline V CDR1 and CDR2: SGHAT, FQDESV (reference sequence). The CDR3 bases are TGTGCCAGCAGCTTAGAGTACACCGGGTCACCCCTCCACTTT. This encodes CASSLEYTGSPLHF. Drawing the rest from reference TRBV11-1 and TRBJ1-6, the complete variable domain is EAEVAQSPRYKITEKSQAVAFWCDPISGHATLYWYRQILGQGPELLVQFQDESVVDDSQLPKDRFSAERLKGVDSTLKIQPAELGDSAMYLCASSLEYTGSPLHFGNGTRLTVT.